Listed below are T cell receptor beta chains from one sample, sequenced in a study of blood T cell repertoires in COVID-19. Profiled with immunoSEQ multiplex PCR; TCRdb holds only in-frame clones, not every one. The sample lists 40,000 to 60,000 clones, around 65% seen once, with about 8.8% in the top ten. The sample taken for sequencing was peripheral blood. These receptors all stem from a woman aged 70-85 years with acute or convalescent COVID-19. Both conserved end residues are part of each CDR3. The D gene is left open where the match is weak. The size entry is marked missing in some rows and otherwise reads once, few, many or a size class.

>TRBV4-1|-|TRBD1|TRBJ2-2
TGCGCCAGCAGCCGTGGCTCAGGGGGAAATTTCATAGGGGAGCTGTTTTTT
CASSRGSGGNFIGELFF
>TRBV5-4|many|-|TRBJ2-6
TGTGCCAGCAGCTTGGGACAAATCTCTGGGGCCAACGTCCTGACTTTC
CASSLGQISGANVLTF
>TRBV3-1/TRBV3-2|-|TRBD2|TRBJ2-7
TGTGCCAGCAGCCATTCTAGCGGTACCTACGAGCAGTACTTC
CASSHSSGTYEQYF
>TRBV5-5|-|-|TRBJ2-3
TGTGCCAGCAGCTTGTTAGCAGAGAGGGCGGATACGCAGTATTTT
CASSLLAERADTQYF
>TRBV24-1|-|-|TRBJ2-1
TGTGCCACCAGTGAGCCCGGGACTGCAGCCTACAATGAGCAGTTCTTC
CATSEPGTAAYNEQFF
>TRBV19|many|TRBD2|TRBJ2-7
TGTGCCAGTAGTAAGGGACTAGCGGGAAACGCGCAGTACTTC
CASSKGLAGNAQYF
>TRBV12-5|-|TRBD1|TRBJ1-5
TGTGCTAGTGGATCTGACAGGGTACAGGGTCAGCCCCAGCATTTT
CASGSDRVQGQPQHF
>TRBV19|-|-|TRBJ2-1
TGTGCCAGTAGTCCCCCCAGCGAGATCAATGAGCAGTTCTTC
CASSPPSEINEQFF
>TRBV2|-|-|TRBJ2-5
TGTGCCAGCACTAGGGGGGGGGTCCAAGAGACCCAGTACTTC
CASTRGGVQETQYF
>TRBV5-1|-|-|TRBJ1-1
TGCGCCAGCAGCCTAAACGGGGGTGAAGCTTTCTTT
CASSLNGGEAFF
>TRBV19|few|-|TRBJ1-1
TGTGCCAGTAGTATAGACTCGCGGGGGCGGCCGAACACTGAAGCTTTCTTT
CASSIDSRGRPNTEAFF
>TRBV28|-|-|TRBJ1-4
TGTGCCAGCAGTTTATTGGGGGGTGGGGAAAAACTGTTTTTT
CASSLLGGGEKLFF
>TRBV28|-|-|TRBJ2-6
TGTGCCAGCAGTTTTGAAGGTCGTGGGAGCTCTGGGGCCAACGTCCTGACTTTC
CASSFEGRGSSGANVLTF
>TRBV6-5|-|-|TRBJ1-4
TGTGCCAGCAGTTTTTCAGGGCTAGCGTCCTTTGAAAAACTGTTTTTT
CASSFSGLASFEKLFF
>TRBV11-2|-|TRBD2|TRBJ2-1
TGTGCCAGCAGCTCATCTAGCGGGAGAGATGAGCAGTTCTTC
CASSSSSGRDEQFF
>TRBV5-1|-|-|TRBJ2-3
TGCGCCAGCAGCTCCCTTCAGAGCACAGATACGCAGTATTTT
CASSSLQSTDTQYF
>TRBV27|-|TRBD2|TRBJ2-1
TGTGCCAGCGCGTTCACCGGGACTAGACTTTACAATGAGCAGTTCTTC
CASAFTGTRLYNEQFF
>TRBV24-1|-|TRBD2|TRBJ2-1
TGTGCCACCAGTGAACACCTAGCGGGGAAGTTAAACAATGAGCAGTTCTTC
CATSEHLAGKLNNEQFF
>TRBV5-6|-|TRBD1|TRBJ2-7
TGTGCCAGCAGCTTGGCCGCTCGGGACAGGGTACGCCACGAGCAGTACTTC
CASSLAARDRVRHEQYF
>TRBV10-3|-|TRBD2|TRBJ2-2
TGTGCCATCAGCACATCGGGACTAGCGGGAGCGTATACCGGGGAGCTGTTTTTT
CAISTSGLAGAYTGELFF
>TRBV11-2|few|TRBD2|TRBJ2-1
TGTGCCAGCAGCTTCATAGCGGGGGCAAACAATGAGCAGTTCTTC
CASSFIAGANNEQFF
>TRBV27|-|TRBD2|TRBJ2-7
TGTGCCAGCAGTCCGGGACTAGCCGGGCACGAGCAGTACTTC
CASSPGLAGHEQYF
>TRBV2|-|-|TRBJ1-6
TGTGCCAGCGTTGGGTCATTGGCAGGCTATAATTCACCCCTCCACTTT
CASVGSLAGYNSPLHF
>TRBV19|once|-|TRBJ1-5
TGTGCCACTTCCGACTGGTATAGCAATCAGCCCCAGCATTTT
CATSDWYSNQPQHF
>TRBV19|-|TRBD1|TRBJ2-7
TGTGCCAGTGCTCGGGGACAGAGCTCCTACGAGCAGTACTTC
CASARGQSSYEQYF
>TRBV5-4|-|TRBD2|TRBJ2-1
TGTGCCAGCAGCCGAGGACTAGTTGGCCCTCGTGAGCAGTTCTTC
CASSRGLVGPREQFF
>TRBV21-1|-|-|TRBJ2-7
TGTGCCAGCAGCAAAGCCCAATTTTATAGCGGTCCGGGATTTTACGAGCAGTACTTC
CASSKAQFYSGPGFYEQYF
>TRBV29-1|-|TRBD1|TRBJ2-7
TGCAGCGTTGAAGTCGGTTTTGACAGGGGTGGTCATAGGTACTTC
CSVEVGFDRGGHRYF
>TRBV18|-|-|TRBJ2-5
TGTGCCAGCTCACCCCCGGGACTCTCGGAGACCCAGTACTTC
CASSPPGLSETQYF
>TRBV4-1|few|TRBD2|TRBJ2-2
TGCGCCAGCAGCCAAGAAACTTGGACTAGCGTGAGCACCGGGGAGCTGTTTTTT
CASSQETWTSVSTGELFF
>TRBV24-1|-|-|TRBJ2-5
TGTGCCACCAGTGATTTTGGCGGGAATTCCCAAGAGACCCAGTACTTC
CATSDFGGNSQETQYF
>TRBV7-8|-|TRBD1|TRBJ1-1
TGTGCCAGCAGCCACGGGACAGGGAACACTGAAGCTTTCTTT
CASSHGTGNTEAFF
>TRBV28|-|-|TRBJ1-4
TGTGCCAGCAGTTTACCGGGACAAAGTAATGAAAAACTGTTTTTT
CASSLPGQSNEKLFF
>TRBV27|once|-|TRBJ1-5
TGTGCCAGCAGTCAGGCCTTTAATCAGCCCCAGCATTTT
CASSQAFNQPQHF
>TRBV7-2|-|-|TRBJ2-7
TGTGCCAGCAGCCCGGGGAGCGAGCAGTACTTC
CASSPGSEQYF